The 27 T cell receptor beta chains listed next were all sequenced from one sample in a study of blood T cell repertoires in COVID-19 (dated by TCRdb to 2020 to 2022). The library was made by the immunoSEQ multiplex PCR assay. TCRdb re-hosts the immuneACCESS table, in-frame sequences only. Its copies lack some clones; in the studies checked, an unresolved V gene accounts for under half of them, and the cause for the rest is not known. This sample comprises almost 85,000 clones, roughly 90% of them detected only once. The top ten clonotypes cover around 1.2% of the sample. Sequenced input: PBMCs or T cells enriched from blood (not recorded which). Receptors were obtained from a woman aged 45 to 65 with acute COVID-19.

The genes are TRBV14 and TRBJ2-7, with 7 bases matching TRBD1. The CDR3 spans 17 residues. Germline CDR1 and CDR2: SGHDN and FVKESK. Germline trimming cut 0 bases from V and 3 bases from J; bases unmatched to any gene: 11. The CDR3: CASSQDRGGNSFYEQYF. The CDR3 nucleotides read TGTGCCAGCAGCCAAGATAGAGGGGGCAATAGCTTCTACGAGCAGTACTTC.

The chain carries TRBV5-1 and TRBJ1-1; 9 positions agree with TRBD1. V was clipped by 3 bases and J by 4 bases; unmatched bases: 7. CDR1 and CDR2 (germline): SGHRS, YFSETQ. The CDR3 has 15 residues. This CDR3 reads CASSSTGGPGTEAFF. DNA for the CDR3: TGCGCCAGCAGCTCCACAGGGGGCCCGGGCACTGAAGCTTTCTTT.

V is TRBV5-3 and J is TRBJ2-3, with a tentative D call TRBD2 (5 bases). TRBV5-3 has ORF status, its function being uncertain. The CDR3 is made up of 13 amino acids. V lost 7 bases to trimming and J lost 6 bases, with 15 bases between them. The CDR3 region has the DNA TGTGCCAGATCCGGACGGGATATCGATACGCAGTATTTT. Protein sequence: CARSGRDIDTQYF.

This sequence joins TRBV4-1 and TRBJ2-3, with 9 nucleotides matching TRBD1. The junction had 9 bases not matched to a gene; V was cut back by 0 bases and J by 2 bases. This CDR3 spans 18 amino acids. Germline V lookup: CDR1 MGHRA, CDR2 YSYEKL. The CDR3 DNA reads TGCGCCAGCAGCCAAGACTGGCGGGGGACAGGGTACACAGATACGCAGTATTTT. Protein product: CASSQDWRGTGYTDTQYF.

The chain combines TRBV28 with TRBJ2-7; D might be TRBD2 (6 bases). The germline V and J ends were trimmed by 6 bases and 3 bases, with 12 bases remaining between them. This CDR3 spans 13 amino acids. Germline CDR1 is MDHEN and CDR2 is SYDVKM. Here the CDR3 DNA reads TGTGCCAGCAGGACCGGGACTCTCTACGAGCAGTACTTC. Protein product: CASRTGTLYEQYF. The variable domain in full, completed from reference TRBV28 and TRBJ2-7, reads DVKVTQSSRYLVKRTGEKVFLECVQDMDHENMFWYRQDPGLGLRLIYFSYDVKMKEKGDIPEGYSVSREKKERFSLILESASTNQTSMYLCASRTGTLYEQYFGPGTRLTVT.

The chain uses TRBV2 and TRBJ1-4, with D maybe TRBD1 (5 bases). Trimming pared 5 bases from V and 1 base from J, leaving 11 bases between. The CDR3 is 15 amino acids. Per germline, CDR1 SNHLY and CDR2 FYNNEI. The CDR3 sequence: CASSWRGGTNEKLFF. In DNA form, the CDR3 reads TGTGCCAGCAGTTGGAGGGGAGGAACTAATGAAAAACTGTTTTTT.

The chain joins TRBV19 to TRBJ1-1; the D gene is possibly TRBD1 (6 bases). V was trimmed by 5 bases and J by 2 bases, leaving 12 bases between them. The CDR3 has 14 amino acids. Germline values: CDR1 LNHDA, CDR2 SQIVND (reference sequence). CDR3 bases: TGTGCCAGTAGTCGTGGACAGCGAAACACTGAAGCTTTCTTT. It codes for CASSRGQRNTEAFF.

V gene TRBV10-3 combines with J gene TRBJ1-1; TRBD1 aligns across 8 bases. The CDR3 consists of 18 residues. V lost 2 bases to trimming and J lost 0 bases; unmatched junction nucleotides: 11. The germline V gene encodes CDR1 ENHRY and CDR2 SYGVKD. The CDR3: CAISETRGTGAMNTEAFF. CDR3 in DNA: TGTGCCATCAGTGAGACGCGCGGGACAGGAGCCATGAACACTGAAGCTTTCTTT.

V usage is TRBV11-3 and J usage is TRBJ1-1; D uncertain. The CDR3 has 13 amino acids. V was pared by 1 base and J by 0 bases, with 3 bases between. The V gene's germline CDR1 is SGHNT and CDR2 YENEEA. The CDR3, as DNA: TGTGCCAGCAGCTTAGGAGTGAACACTGAAGCTTTCTTT. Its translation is CASSLGVNTEAFF.

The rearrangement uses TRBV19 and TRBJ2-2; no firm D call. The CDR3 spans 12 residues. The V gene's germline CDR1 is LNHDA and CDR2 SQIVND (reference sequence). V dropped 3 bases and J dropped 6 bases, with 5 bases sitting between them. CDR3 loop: CASSIPSGELFF. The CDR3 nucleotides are TGTGCCAGTAGTATCCCCTCCGGGGAGCTGTTTTTT.

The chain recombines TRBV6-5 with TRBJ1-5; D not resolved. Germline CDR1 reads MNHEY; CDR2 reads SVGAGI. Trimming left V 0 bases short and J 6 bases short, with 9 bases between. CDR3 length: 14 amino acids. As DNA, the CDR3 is TGTGCCAGCAGTTACTCGTTTGTCGTTCAGCCCCAGCATTTT. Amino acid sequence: CASSYSFVVQPQHF.

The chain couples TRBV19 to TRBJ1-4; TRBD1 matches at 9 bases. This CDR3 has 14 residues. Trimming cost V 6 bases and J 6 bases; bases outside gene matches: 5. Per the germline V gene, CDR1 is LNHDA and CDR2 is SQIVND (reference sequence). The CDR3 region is CASSTGTGYEKLFF. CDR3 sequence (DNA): TGTGCCAGTAGCACCGGGACAGGGTATGAAAAACTGTTTTTT.

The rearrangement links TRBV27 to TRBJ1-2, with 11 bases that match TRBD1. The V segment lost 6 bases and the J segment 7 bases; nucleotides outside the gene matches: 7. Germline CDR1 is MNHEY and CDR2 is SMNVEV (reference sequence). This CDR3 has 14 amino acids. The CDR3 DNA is TGTGCCAGCAGCAGGACAGGGGGCTCGAGTGGCTACACCTTC. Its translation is CASSRTGGSSGYTF.

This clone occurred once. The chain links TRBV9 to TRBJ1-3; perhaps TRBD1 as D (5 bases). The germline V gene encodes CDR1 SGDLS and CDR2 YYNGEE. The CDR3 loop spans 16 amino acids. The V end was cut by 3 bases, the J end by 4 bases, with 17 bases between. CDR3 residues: CASSGVGVSGGNTIYF. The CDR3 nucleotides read TGTGCCAGCAGCGGGGTAGGGGTTAGTGGCGGAAACACCATATATTTT.

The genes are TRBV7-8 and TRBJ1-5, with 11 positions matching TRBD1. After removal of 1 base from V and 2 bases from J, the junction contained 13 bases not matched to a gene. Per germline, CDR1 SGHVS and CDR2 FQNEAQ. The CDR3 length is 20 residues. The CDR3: CASSLVSWTGGPSGNQPQHF. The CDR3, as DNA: TGTGCCAGCAGCTTAGTGTCCTGGACAGGGGGCCCTTCAGGCAATCAGCCCCAGCATTTT.

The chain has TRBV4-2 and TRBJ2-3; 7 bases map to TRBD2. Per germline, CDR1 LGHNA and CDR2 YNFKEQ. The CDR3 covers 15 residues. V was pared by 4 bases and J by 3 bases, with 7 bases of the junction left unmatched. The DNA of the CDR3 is TGTGCCAGCAGCCCCGCGGGAGTGGGTACAGATACGCAGTATTTT. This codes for CASSPAGVGTDTQYF.

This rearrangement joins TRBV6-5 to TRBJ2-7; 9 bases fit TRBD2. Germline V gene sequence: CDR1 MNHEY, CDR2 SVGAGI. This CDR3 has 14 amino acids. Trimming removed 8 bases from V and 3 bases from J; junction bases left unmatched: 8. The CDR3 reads CASAPGGRDYEQYF. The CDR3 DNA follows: TGTGCCAGCGCCCCCGGCGGGAGGGACTACGAGCAGTACTTC.

The DNA for the CDR3 is TGTGCCAGCAGCTTAGTCGGAGGGACCACAGATACGCAGTATTTT. Its translation: CASSLVGGTTDTQYF. This chain uses TRBV11-2 with TRBJ2-3; tentative D call: TRBD2 (6 bases). Germline lookup yields CDR1 SGHAT and CDR2 FQNNGV. There are 15 residues in the CDR3. V dropped 1 base and J dropped 2 bases, with 10 bases sitting between them.

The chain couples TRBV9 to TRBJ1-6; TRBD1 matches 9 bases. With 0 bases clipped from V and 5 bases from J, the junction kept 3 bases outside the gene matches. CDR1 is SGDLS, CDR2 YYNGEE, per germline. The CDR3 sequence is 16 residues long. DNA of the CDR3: TGTGCCAGCAGCGTAGGGGACAGGGTACATAATTCACCCCTCCACTTT. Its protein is CASSVGDRVHNSPLHF.

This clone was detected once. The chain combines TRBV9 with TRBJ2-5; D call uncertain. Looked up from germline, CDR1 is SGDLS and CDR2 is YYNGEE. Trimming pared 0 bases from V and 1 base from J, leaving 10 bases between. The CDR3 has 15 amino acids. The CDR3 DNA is TGTGCCAGCAGCGTAGCTCCCCAAGCCCAAGAGACCCAGTACTTC. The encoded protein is CASSVAPQAQETQYF.

The CDR3 DNA reads as TGTGCCAGCAGCTACCAGGATTGGAACACTGAAGCTTTCTTT. Amino acids: CASSYQDWNTEAFF. This chain connects TRBV7-9 to TRBJ1-1; no reliable D call. The germline gives CDR1 SEHNR, CDR2 FQNEAQ (reference sequence). Trimming left V 4 bases short and J 1 base short, with 10 bases between. This CDR3 spans 14 amino acids.

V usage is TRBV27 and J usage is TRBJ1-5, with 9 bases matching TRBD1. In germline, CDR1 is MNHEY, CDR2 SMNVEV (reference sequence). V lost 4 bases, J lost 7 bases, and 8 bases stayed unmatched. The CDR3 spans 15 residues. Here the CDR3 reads CASSSTGQGVQPQHF. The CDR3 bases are TGTGCCAGCAGTTCTACGGGACAGGGAGTACAGCCCCAGCATTTT.

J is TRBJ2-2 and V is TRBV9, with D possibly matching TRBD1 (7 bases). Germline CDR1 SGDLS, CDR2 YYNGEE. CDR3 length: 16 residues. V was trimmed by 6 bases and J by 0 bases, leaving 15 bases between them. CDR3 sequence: CASNRGGTANTGELFF. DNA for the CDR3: TGTGCCAGCAACCGAGGGGGGACAGCGAACACCGGGGAGCTGTTTTTT.

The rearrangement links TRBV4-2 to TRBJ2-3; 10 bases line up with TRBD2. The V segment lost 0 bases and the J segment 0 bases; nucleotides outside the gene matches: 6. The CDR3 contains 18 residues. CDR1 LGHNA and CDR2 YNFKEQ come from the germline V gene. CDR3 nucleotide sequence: TGTGCCAGCAGCCAAGATAGGAAGACTAGCGGGAGCACAGATACGCAGTATTTT. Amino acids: CASSQDRKTSGSTDTQYF.

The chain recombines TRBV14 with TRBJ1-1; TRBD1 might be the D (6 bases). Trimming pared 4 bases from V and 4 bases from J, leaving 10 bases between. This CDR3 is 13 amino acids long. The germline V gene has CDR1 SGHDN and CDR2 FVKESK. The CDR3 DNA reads TGTGCCAGCAGCCTAGCCAGGGGCACTGAAGCTTTCTTT. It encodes CASSLARGTEAFF.

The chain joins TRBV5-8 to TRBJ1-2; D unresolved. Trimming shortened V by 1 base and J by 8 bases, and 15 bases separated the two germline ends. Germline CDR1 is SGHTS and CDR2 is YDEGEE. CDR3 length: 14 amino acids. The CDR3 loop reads CASSLRGPERGYTF. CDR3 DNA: TGTGCCAGCAGCTTGCGCGGCCCCGAGAGGGGCTACACCTTC.

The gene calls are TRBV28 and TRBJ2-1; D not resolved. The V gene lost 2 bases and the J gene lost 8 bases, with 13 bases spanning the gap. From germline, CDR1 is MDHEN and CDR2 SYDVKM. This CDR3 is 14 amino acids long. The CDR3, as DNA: TGTGCCAGCAGTTTAACAGAAGGAATGTATGAGCAGTTCTTC. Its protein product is CASSLTEGMYEQFF.